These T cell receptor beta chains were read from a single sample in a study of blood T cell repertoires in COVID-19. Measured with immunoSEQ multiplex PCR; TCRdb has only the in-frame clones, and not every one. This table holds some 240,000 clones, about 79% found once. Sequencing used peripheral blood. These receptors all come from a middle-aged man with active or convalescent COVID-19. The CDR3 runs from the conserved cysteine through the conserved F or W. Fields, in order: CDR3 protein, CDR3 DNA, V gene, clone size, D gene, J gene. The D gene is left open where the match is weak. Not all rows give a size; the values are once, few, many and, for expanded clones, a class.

CDR3 protein: CASSTGGFGNQPQHF
CDR3 DNA: TGTGCCAGCAGTACAGGGGGTTTCGGCAATCAGCCCCAGCATTTT
V gene: TRBV6-2/TRBV6-3
clone size: NA
D gene: TRBD1
J gene: TRBJ1-5

CDR3 protein: CATSEGGALSGANVLTF
CDR3 DNA: TGTGCCACCTCGGAGGGGGGGGCGCTTTCTGGGGCCAACGTCCTGACTTTC
V gene: TRBV19
clone size: NA
D gene: NA
J gene: TRBJ2-6

CDR3 protein: CASTSSGTGPQEQYF
CDR3 DNA: TGTGCCAGCACCTCATCCGGGACAGGGCCCCAGGAGCAGTACTTC
V gene: TRBV6-5
clone size: NA
D gene: TRBD1
J gene: TRBJ2-7

CDR3 protein: CASSQDTGSRNNEQFF
CDR3 DNA: TGTGCCAGCAGCCAAGATACAGGGAGTAGGAACAATGAGCAGTTCTTC
V gene: TRBV14
clone size: NA
D gene: NA
J gene: TRBJ2-1

CDR3 protein: CASSFPGETYEQYF
CDR3 DNA: TGTGCCAGCAGTTTCCCGGGAGAAACCTACGAGCAGTACTTC
V gene: TRBV28
clone size: once
D gene: NA
J gene: TRBJ2-7

CDR3 protein: CASSPTTNNYGYTF
CDR3 DNA: TGTGCCAGCAGCCCCACTACTAATAACTATGGCTACACCTTC
V gene: TRBV27
clone size: NA
D gene: NA
J gene: TRBJ1-2

CDR3 protein: CASSPSGFANTGELFF
CDR3 DNA: TGTGCCAGCAGTCCCTCTGGCTTCGCGAACACCGGGGAGCTGTTTTTT
V gene: TRBV28
clone size: NA
D gene: NA
J gene: TRBJ2-2

CDR3 protein: CASSRQGVDGETQYF
CDR3 DNA: TGTGCCAGCAGTAGACAGGGAGTAGATGGGGAGACCCAGTACTTC
V gene: TRBV21-1
clone size: once
D gene: NA
J gene: TRBJ2-5

CDR3 protein: CASSSPSGRGGYTDTQYF
CDR3 DNA: TGTGCCAGCAGTTCCCCTAGCGGGAGAGGAGGCTACACAGATACGCAGTATTTT
V gene: TRBV28
clone size: NA
D gene: TRBD2
J gene: TRBJ2-3

CDR3 protein: CASSLSAAVGNQPQHF
CDR3 DNA: TGTGCCAGCAGTTTAAGTGCAGCGGTGGGCAATCAGCCCCAGCATTTT
V gene: TRBV28
clone size: NA
D gene: NA
J gene: TRBJ1-5

CDR3 protein: CASSVGHNQPQHF
CDR3 DNA: TGTGCCAGCAGCGTAGGACACAATCAGCCCCAGCATTTT
V gene: TRBV9
clone size: NA
D gene: NA
J gene: TRBJ1-5

CDR3 protein: CASSLRTGFFSEQFF
CDR3 DNA: TGCGCCAGCAGCTTACGGACAGGGTTTTTTAGTGAGCAGTTCTTC
V gene: TRBV5-1
clone size: once
D gene: TRBD1
J gene: TRBJ2-1

CDR3 protein: CASSLAPGGANEKLFF
CDR3 DNA: TGCGCCAGCAGCTTGGCCCCGGGGGGAGCTAATGAAAAACTGTTTTTT
V gene: TRBV5-1
clone size: NA
D gene: NA
J gene: TRBJ1-4

CDR3 protein: CSARGGVNEQFF
CDR3 DNA: TGCAGTGCCCGAGGTGGAGTGAATGAGCAGTTCTTC
V gene: TRBV29-1
clone size: few
D gene: NA
J gene: TRBJ2-1

CDR3 protein: CASSLLALGNIQYF
CDR3 DNA: TGTGCCAGCAGCTTACTAGCCTTGGGGAACATTCAGTACTTC
V gene: TRBV5-5
clone size: once
D gene: NA
J gene: TRBJ2-4

CDR3 protein: CASRITGLSNQPQHF
CDR3 DNA: TGTGCCAGCAGAATAACAGGATTGAGCAATCAGCCCCAGCATTTT
V gene: TRBV6-5
clone size: once
D gene: NA
J gene: TRBJ1-5

CDR3 protein: CASRAGTYNSPLHF
CDR3 DNA: TGTGCCAGCAGAGCCGGGACATATAATTCACCCCTCCACTTT
V gene: TRBV2
clone size: NA
D gene: NA
J gene: TRBJ1-6

CDR3 protein: CASSLTGVETQYF
CDR3 DNA: TGTGCTAGCAGCTTGACAGGGGTCGAGACCCAGTACTTC
V gene: TRBV7-7
clone size: NA
D gene: TRBD1
J gene: TRBJ2-5

CDR3 protein: CASGPRVGNEQFF
CDR3 DNA: TGTGCCAGCGGACCGAGGGTTGGCAATGAGCAGTTCTTC
V gene: TRBV7-9
clone size: NA
D gene: NA
J gene: TRBJ2-1

CDR3 protein: CASSKAGDLNNEQFF
CDR3 DNA: TGTGCCAGCAGCAAAGCGGGGGACCTCAACAATGAGCAGTTCTTC
V gene: TRBV11-2
clone size: few
D gene: TRBD2
J gene: TRBJ2-1

CDR3 protein: CASSPGGETQYF
CDR3 DNA: TGTGCCAGCTCACCGGGCGGGGAGACCCAGTACTTC
V gene: TRBV18
clone size: NA
D gene: NA
J gene: TRBJ2-5

CDR3 protein: CASSPTAANEKLFF
CDR3 DNA: TGTGCCAGCAGCCCGACAGCCGCCAATGAAAAACTGTTTTTT
V gene: TRBV7-2
clone size: NA
D gene: NA
J gene: TRBJ1-4

CDR3 protein: CASSLTRDTEAFF
CDR3 DNA: TGTGCCAGCAGCCTTACCCGGGACACTGAAGCTTTCTTT
V gene: TRBV11-2
clone size: NA
D gene: NA
J gene: TRBJ1-1

CDR3 protein: CASSRGTSGRATEETQYF
CDR3 DNA: TGCGCCAGCAGCAGGGGGACTAGCGGGAGGGCCACGGAAGAGACCCAGTACTTC
V gene: TRBV5-1
clone size: NA
D gene: TRBD2
J gene: TRBJ2-5

CDR3 protein: CASSPLSGVNTGELFF
CDR3 DNA: TGCGCCAGCAGCCCCCTCTCGGGAGTCAACACCGGGGAGCTGTTTTTT
V gene: TRBV5-1
clone size: NA
D gene: NA
J gene: TRBJ2-2